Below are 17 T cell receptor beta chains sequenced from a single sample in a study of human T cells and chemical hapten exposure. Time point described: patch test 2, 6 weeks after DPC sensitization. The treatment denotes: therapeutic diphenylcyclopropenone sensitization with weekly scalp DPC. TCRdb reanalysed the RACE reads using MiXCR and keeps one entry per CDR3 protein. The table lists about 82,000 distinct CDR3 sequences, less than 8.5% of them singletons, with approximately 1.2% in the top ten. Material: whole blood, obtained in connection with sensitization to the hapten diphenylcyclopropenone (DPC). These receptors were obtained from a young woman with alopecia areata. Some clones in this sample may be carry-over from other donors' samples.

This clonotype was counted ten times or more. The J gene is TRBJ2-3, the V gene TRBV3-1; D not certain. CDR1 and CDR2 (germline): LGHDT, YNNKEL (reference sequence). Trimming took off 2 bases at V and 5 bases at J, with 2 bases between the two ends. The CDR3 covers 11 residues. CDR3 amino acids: CASSQIDTQYF. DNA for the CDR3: TGTGCCAGCAGCCAAATAGATACGCAGTATTTT.

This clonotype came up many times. The CDR3 DNA reads TGTGCCAGCAGTGAGAGTCTACCCACAGATACGCAGTATTTT. This encodes CASSESLPTDTQYF. The V and J genes are TRBV2 and TRBJ2-3, with unresolved D. CDR3 length equals 14 residues. With 3 bases removed from V and 2 bases from J, the gap between germline ends came to 9 bases. Germline-derived CDR1 and CDR2 are SNHLY and FYNNEI.

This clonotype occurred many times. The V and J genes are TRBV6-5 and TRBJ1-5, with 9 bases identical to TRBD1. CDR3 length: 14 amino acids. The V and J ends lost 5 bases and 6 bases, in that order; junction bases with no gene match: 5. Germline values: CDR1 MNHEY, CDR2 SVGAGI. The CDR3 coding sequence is TGTGCCAGCAGTCAGGGACAGGGAACTCAGCCCCAGCATTTT. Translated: CASSQGQGTQPQHF.

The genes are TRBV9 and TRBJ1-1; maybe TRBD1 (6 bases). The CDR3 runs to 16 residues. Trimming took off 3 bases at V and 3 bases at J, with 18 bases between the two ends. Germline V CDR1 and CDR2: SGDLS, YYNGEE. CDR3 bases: TGTGCCAGCAGCGCCGAACCTACAGGGACCCACACTGAAGCTTTCTTT. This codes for CASSAEPTGTHTEAFF.

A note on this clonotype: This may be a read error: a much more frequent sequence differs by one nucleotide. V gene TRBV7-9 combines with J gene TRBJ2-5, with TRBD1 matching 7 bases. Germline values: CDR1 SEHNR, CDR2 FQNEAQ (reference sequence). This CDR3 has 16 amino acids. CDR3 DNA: TGTGCCGGCAGCCTTACCCTTCCACAGGGGATAGAGACCCAGTACTTC. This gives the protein CAGSLTLPQGIETQYF.

CDR3 DNA: TGTGCCTGGACGACTGGCCCGAACACTGAAGCTTTCTTT. The encoded protein is CAWTTGPNTEAFF. This chain joins TRBV30 and TRBJ1-1; D is undetermined. The V end lost 4 bases, the J end lost 1 base, and 10 bases lay between the germline ends. The CDR3 runs to 13 residues. CDR1 and CDR2 from the germline V gene are GTSNPN and SVGIG (reference sequence). Variable domain in full (rest from reference TRBV30 and TRBJ1-1): SQTIHQWPATLVQPVGSPLSLECTVEGTSNPNLYWYRQAAGRGLQLLFYSVGIGQISSEVPQNLSASRPQDRQFILSSKKLLLSDSGFYLCAWTTGPNTEAFFGQGTRLTVV.

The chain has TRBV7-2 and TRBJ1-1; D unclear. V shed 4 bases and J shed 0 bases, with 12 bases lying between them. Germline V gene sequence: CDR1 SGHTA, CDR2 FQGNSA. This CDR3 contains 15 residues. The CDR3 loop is CASSSGGPLNTEAFF. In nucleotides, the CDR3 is TGTGCCAGCAGCTCCGGCGGACCGTTGAACACTGAAGCTTTCTTT.

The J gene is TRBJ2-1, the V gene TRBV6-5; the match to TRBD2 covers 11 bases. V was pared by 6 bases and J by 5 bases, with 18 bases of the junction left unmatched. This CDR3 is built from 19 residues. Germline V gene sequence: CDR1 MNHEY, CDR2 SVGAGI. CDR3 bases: TGTGCCAGCAGCCATAATCGCCAATCCGGGACTAGCGGCCACAATGAGCAGTTCTTC. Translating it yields CASSHNRQSGTSGHNEQFF.

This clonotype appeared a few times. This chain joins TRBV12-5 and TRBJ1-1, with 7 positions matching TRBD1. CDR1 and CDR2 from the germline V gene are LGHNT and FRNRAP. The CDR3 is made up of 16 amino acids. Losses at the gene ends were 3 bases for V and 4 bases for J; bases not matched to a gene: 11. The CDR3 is CASGLPRDRRSTEAFF. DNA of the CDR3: TGTGCTAGTGGTTTACCACGGGACAGAAGGTCCACTGAAGCTTTCTTT.

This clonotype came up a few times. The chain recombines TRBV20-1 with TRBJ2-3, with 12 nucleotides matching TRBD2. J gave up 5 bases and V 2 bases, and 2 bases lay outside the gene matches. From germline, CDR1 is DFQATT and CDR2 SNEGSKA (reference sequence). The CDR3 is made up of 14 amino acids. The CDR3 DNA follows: TGCAGTGCTAGACTAGCGGGGGGGTTAGATACGCAGTATTTT. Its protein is CSARLAGGLDTQYF.

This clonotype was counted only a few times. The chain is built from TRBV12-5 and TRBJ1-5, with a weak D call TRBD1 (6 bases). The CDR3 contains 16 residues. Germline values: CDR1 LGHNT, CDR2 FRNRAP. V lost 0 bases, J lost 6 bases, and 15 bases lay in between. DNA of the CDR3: TGTGCTAGTGGTTTGGTATCTGGGGGGCTCATTCAGCCCCAGCATTTT. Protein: CASGLVSGGLIQPQHF.

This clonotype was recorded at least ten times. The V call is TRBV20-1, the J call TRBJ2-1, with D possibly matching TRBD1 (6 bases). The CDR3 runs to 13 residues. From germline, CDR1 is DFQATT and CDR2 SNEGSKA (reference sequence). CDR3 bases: TGCTCAGGGGTACCGAACGTATACAATGAGCAGTTCTTC. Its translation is CSGVPNVYNEQFF.

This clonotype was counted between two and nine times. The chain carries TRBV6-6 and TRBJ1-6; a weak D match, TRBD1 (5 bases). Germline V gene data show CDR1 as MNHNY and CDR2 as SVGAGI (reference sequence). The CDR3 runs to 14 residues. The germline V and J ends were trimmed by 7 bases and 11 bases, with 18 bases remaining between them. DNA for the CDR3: TGTGCCAGCACCATCCGCGTGGGGCCCACACCCCTCCACTTT. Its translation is CASTIRVGPTPLHF.

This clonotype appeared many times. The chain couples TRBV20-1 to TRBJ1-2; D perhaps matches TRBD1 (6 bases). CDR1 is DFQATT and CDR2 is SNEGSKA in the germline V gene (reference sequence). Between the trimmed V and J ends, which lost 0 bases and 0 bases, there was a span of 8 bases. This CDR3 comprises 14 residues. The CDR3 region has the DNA TGCAGTGCTAGAGATCCAGGGGCTAACTATGGCTACACCTTC. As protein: CSARDPGANYGYTF.

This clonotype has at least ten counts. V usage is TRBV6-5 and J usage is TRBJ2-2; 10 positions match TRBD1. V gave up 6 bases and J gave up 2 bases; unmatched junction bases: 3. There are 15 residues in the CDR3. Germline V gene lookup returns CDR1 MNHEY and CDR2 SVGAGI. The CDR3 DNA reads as TGTGCCAGCAGGGGACAGGGGACAAACACCGGGGAGCTGTTTTTT. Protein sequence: CASRGQGTNTGELFF.

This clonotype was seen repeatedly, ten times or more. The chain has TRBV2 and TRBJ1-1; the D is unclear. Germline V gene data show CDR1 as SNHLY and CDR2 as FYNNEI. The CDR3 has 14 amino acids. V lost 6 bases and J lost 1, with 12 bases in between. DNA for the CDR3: TGTGCCAGCAGGCCCCGGTCAGAGAACACTGAAGCTTTCTTT. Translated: CASRPRSENTEAFF.

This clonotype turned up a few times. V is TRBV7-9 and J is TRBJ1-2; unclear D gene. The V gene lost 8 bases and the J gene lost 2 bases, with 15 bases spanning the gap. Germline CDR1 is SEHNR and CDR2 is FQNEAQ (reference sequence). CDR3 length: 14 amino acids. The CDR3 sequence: CASPTGPGNYGYTF. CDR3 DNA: TGTGCCAGCCCCACTGGCCCAGGAAACTATGGCTACACCTTC. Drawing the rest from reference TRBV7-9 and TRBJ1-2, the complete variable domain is DTGVSQNPRHKITKRGQNVTFRCDPISEHNRLYWYRQTLGQGPEFLTYFQNEAQLEKSRLLSDRFSAERPKGSFSTLEIQRTEQGDSAMYLCASPTGPGNYGYTFGSGTRLTVV.